The clone carrying this TCR beta chain was observed a few times. Its target is unknown. This CDR3 is built from 13 residues. V was clipped by 3 bases and J by 5 bases, with 13 bases between them. Germline V gene data show CDR1 as DFQATT and CDR2 as SNEGSKA (reference sequence). The entry originates in a study of T cells after yellow fever vaccination. Study-level points and caveats: A small share of clonotypes appeared in both CD4 and CD8 compartments. The secondary T-cell response peaked on day 5, not day 15, but was weaker. High-abundance clonotypes from the bulk population could contaminate FACS-sorted repertoires. A large majority of primary-vaccination clones showed up again after the booster (approximately 95% CD4, 75% to 90% CD8).

TCRdb itself ran the 5' RACE reads through MiXCR, one entry per CDR3 protein. The sample contains about 260,000 distinct CDR3 sequences, under 15% of which appear only once. The J gene is TRBJ2-5, the V gene TRBV20-1, with D uncertain. The clonotype originates from a man between 25 and 39 years old who received the YFV17D yellow fever vaccine. Material: CD4+ T cells sorted from PBMCs, obtained 45 days after the yellow fever booster vaccination. CDR3 loop: CSASRADLETQYF. CDR3 DNA sequence: TGCAGTGCTAGTAGGGCAGATCTGGAGACCCAGTACTTC.